The 26 T cell receptor beta chains below were found in one sample sequenced in a study of breast tumors, draining lymph nodes, adjacent tissues. TCRdb called the multiplex PCR reads again in MiXCR, with one record for every CDR3 protein. The table shows 24,000 or so distinct CDR3 sequences, with less than 25% occurring only once. Material for sequencing was breast tumor tissue. Source of these receptors: a female donor with breast cancer. Some clones in this sample may be carry-over from other donors' samples.

As concerns this clonotype: A much larger clone is a single base away; this may be a read error. The rearrangement uses TRBV5-6 and TRBJ2-5, with D perhaps matching TRBD1 (6 bases). The CDR3 covers 13 residues. Germline V gene lookup returns CDR1 SGHDT and CDR2 YYEEEE. The CDR3 DNA reads as TGTGCCAGCAGCCCGACAGGATCGGAGACCCGGTACTTC. Its translation: CASSPTGSETRYF.

This clonotype appeared many times. The chain carries TRBV15 and TRBJ2-5, with TRBD1 identical over 12 bases. The germline V gene encodes CDR1 LNHNV and CDR2 YYDKDF (reference sequence). The CDR3 runs to 15 residues. V was clipped by 5 bases and J by 4 bases; unmatched bases: 5. In DNA, the CDR3 is TGTGCCACCAGCGGAGGGGACAGGGGGCGAGAGACCCAGTACTTC. Its protein is CATSGGDRGRETQYF.

There are many counts of this clonotype. This sequence joins TRBV9 and TRBJ2-3; no clear D gene. Germline V gives CDR1 SGDLS, CDR2 YYNGEE. The CDR3 spans 14 residues. V was shortened by 0 bases and J by 6 bases, with 11 bases between the two germline ends. CDR3 in amino acids: CASSVEGSRDTQYF. CDR3 in DNA: TGTGCCAGCAGCGTAGAAGGAAGCCGGGATACGCAGTATTTT.

This clonotype was seen repeatedly, ten times or more. This chain uses TRBV11-2 with TRBJ2-6; unclear D gene. CDR1 SGHAT and CDR2 FQNNGV come from the germline V gene. There are 17 residues in the CDR3. V was pared by 2 bases and J by 2 bases, with 13 bases between. The CDR3, as DNA: TGTGCCAGCAGCTTAAGAGGTTCTGCTACTGGGGCCAACGTCCTGACTTTC. Protein: CASSLRGSATGANVLTF.

This clonotype rates as medium-sized. J is TRBJ2-3 and V is TRBV24-1; either TRBD1 or TRBD2 may supply D (5 bases each). The germline gives CDR1 KGHDR, CDR2 SFDVKD. Between the trimmed V and J ends, which lost 6 bases and 6 bases, there was a span of 15 bases. The CDR3 runs 14 residues. The DNA for the CDR3 is TGTGCCACCAGTCTTAGTGGGACGGGGGATACGCAGTATTTT. Translated, it gives CATSLSGTGDTQYF.

This clonotype was seen repeatedly, ten times or more. The V and J genes are TRBV28 and TRBJ1-4; D possibly corresponds to TRBD1 (6 bases). V lost 6 bases and J 5 bases, leaving 10 bases between the germline ends. This CDR3 spans 13 amino acids. CDR1 is MDHEN and CDR2 is SYDVKM in the germline V gene. The CDR3 DNA reads TGTGCCAGCAGACTCACAGGGAATGAAAAACTGTTTTTT. Protein: CASRLTGNEKLFF.

This clonotype was picked up many times. This chain connects TRBV9 to TRBJ2-7, with a weak D call TRBD1 (5 bases). Germline V gene sequence: CDR1 SGDLS, CDR2 YYNGEE. The CDR3 consists of 15 residues. V dropped 0 bases and J dropped 2 bases, with 12 bases sitting between them. DNA for the CDR3: TGTGCCAGCAGCGTAGATTTGGGGCTTACCTACGAGCAGTACTTC. Translation gives CASSVDLGLTYEQYF.

Many counts were recorded for this clonotype. The chain combines TRBV19 with TRBJ1-4; 7 bases line up with TRBD1. The CDR3 spans 15 residues. V lost 8 bases, J lost 8 bases, and 14 bases stayed unmatched. Germline V gene sequence: CDR1 LNHDA, CDR2 SQIVND (reference sequence). The CDR3 DNA is TGTGCCAGTGCCCGACGGTCCCAGGGGGAGGAAAAACTGTTTTTT. Amino acids: CASARRSQGEEKLFF.

This sequence joins TRBV5-1 and TRBJ2-2, with D perhaps given as TRBD1 or TRBD2 (5 bases each). CDR1 and CDR2 (germline): SGHRS, YFSETQ. CDR3 length: 17 residues. The V end was cut by 3 bases, the J end by 2 bases, with 17 bases between. In DNA form, the CDR3 reads TGCGCCAGCAGCTACCTACGGGACGGAACAAACACCGGGGAGCTGTTTTTT. Residues: CASSYLRDGTNTGELFF.

This clonotype was counted at least ten times. CDR3 sequence reads: CSVVGYGYTF. The CDR3 DNA reads TGCAGTGTGGTTGGTTATGGCTACACCTTC. This sequence joins TRBV20-1 and TRBJ1-2; no definite D call. The CDR3 has 10 residues. Germline CDR1 reads DFQATT; CDR2 reads SNEGSKA (reference sequence). Trimming cost V 7 bases and J 5 bases, with 8 bases left between them.

This clonotype was seen at least ten times. This chain connects TRBV29-1 to TRBJ2-1, with 10 bases that match TRBD2. Trimming cost V 7 bases and J 3 bases; bases outside gene matches: 6. The germline CDR1 and CDR2 sequences are SQVTM and ANQGSEA. The CDR3 spans 14 residues. The CDR3 DNA reads as TGCAGCGCCCGGACTAGCGGAGTCTACAATGAGCAGTTCTTC. Its protein is CSARTSGVYNEQFF.

Ten or more counts support this clonotype. J is TRBJ2-2 and V is TRBV27; D might be TRBD2 (6 bases). Trimming took 0 bases from V and 1 from J, leaving 12 bases between them. The CDR3 is made up of 17 amino acids. Germline V gives CDR1 MNHEY, CDR2 SMNVEV (reference sequence). The CDR3 coding sequence is TGTGCCAGCAGTTTATCCGGCTGGGGAGGGAACACCGGGGAGCTGTTTTTT. Residues: CASSLSGWGGNTGELFF.

This clonotype was counted a single time. V gene TRBV20-1 combines with J gene TRBJ2-5, with 8 positions matching TRBD1. The CDR3 contains 13 residues. Germline assignment: CDR1 DFQATT and CDR2 SNEGSKA (reference sequence). The junction had 5 bases not matched to a gene; V was cut back by 2 bases and J by 6 bases. CDR3 in amino acids: CSARSGTGQTQYF. CDR3 nucleotide sequence: TGCAGTGCTAGATCCGGGACAGGTCAGACCCAGTACTTC.

This clonotype was seen repeatedly, ten times or more. The J gene is TRBJ2-7, the V gene TRBV5-1; 10 bases agree with TRBD1. Germline CDR1 and CDR2: SGHRS and YFSETQ. This CDR3 is built from 15 residues. J was trimmed by 4 bases and V by 4 bases; bases with no gene match: 8. The CDR3 sequence: CASSHPGTGVYEQYF. The CDR3 DNA follows: TGCGCCAGCAGCCACCCCGGGACAGGGGTATACGAGCAGTACTTC.

This clonotype came up many times. This sequence joins TRBV7-2 and TRBJ1-4; D gene unclear. With 1 base removed from V and 8 bases from J, the gap between germline ends came to 11 bases. Per the germline V gene, CDR1 is SGHTA and CDR2 is FQGNSA. The CDR3 runs to 14 residues. CDR3: CASSLGHGKEKLFF. The CDR3 DNA reads TGTGCCAGCAGCTTAGGACACGGAAAGGAAAAACTGTTTTTT.

This clonotype showed up many times. The chain joins TRBV7-9 to TRBJ1-4, with D possibly TRBD1 on 6 matching bases. The V gene's germline CDR1 is SEHNR and CDR2 FQNEAQ (reference sequence). The CDR3 contains 13 residues. V gave up 3 bases and J gave up 8 bases, with 10 bases separating them. The CDR3 bases are TGTGCCAGCAGCTTGAGCCAGGGGGAAAAACTGTTTTTT. Translating gives CASSLSQGEKLFF.

This clonotype has a count of ten or more. The chain links TRBV27 to TRBJ1-6, with D maybe TRBD1 (5 bases). Trimming took 5 bases from V and 0 from J, leaving 14 bases between them. CDR1 MNHEY and CDR2 SMNVEV come from the germline V gene (reference sequence). This CDR3 is built from 17 residues. The chain's CDR3 is CASSTTGQSSYNSPLHF. The DNA for the CDR3 is TGTGCCAGCAGTACAACGGGGCAGAGCTCCTATAATTCACCCCTCCACTTT.

This clonotype showed up many times. V gene TRBV20-1 combines with J gene TRBJ1-4; 11 bases align to TRBD1. In germline, CDR1 is DFQATT, CDR2 SNEGSKA (reference sequence). The V gene end was trimmed by 6 bases and the J gene end by 5 bases; junction bases not matched to a gene: 5. CDR3 size: 14 residues. The CDR3 reads CSAARDRGNEKLFF. For the CDR3, the DNA is TGCAGTGCGGCCCGGGACAGGGGGAATGAAAAACTGTTTTTT.

At least ten counts were recorded for this clonotype. This sequence joins TRBV7-9 and TRBJ2-2; D not certain. The V gene lost 3 bases and the J gene lost 4 bases, with 6 bases spanning the gap. The germline V gene has CDR1 SEHNR and CDR2 FQNEAQ (reference sequence). The CDR3 length is 13 residues. CDR3 sequence reads: CASSLSITGELFF. The CDR3 DNA reads as TGTGCCAGCAGCTTGTCAATCACCGGGGAGCTGTTTTTT.

This chain links TRBV28 with TRBJ2-2; the D gene is possibly TRBD2 (5 bases). The CDR3 totals 16 residues. The V end lost 6 bases, the J end lost 0 bases, and 14 bases lay between the germline ends. Per the germline V gene, CDR1 is MDHEN and CDR2 is SYDVKM. CDR3 sequence (DNA): TGTGCCAGCAGCTTGTGGGGTAGCGCGAACACCGGGGAGCTGTTTTTT. Amino acids: CASSLWGSANTGELFF.

In its sample, this clonotype was seen many times. The V call is TRBV2, the J call TRBJ2-5; 9 bases line up with TRBD1. Germline lookup yields CDR1 SNHLY and CDR2 FYNNEI. The CDR3 covers 15 residues. Unmatched junction bases numbered 10, after V lost 6 bases and J lost 5 bases. CDR3 bases: TGTGCCAGCAGGCCCGGGGACAGGGTTGTTGAGACCCAGTACTTC. Translation: CASRPGDRVVETQYF.

This clonotype has at least ten counts. This chain joins TRBV12-3 or TRBV12-4 and TRBJ1-5, with 7 nucleotides matching TRBD1. The CDR3 length is 16 residues. The ends lost 8 bases at V and 0 bases at J; junction bases unmatched: 10. The CDR3: CASGTGTELSNQPQHF. CDR3 nucleotide sequence: TGTGCCAGCGGCACCGGGACAGAGCTTAGCAATCAGCCCCAGCATTTT.

This clonotype has ten or more counts. The rearrangement uses TRBV5-5 and TRBJ2-7; perhaps TRBD1 as D (5 bases). Trimming removed 2 bases from V and 5 bases from J, with 11 bases in between. This CDR3 has 13 amino acids. Germline CDR1 is SGHKS and CDR2 is YYEKEE (reference sequence). The chain's CDR3 is CASSLQDQHEQYF. For the CDR3, the DNA is TGTGCCAGCAGCTTACAGGATCAGCACGAGCAGTACTTC.

This clonotype was detected ten times or more. The V call is TRBV14, the J call TRBJ2-1; TRBD2 aligns across 11 bases. V gave up 4 bases and J gave up 8 bases; unmatched junction bases: 10. Germline-derived CDR1 and CDR2 are SGHDN and FVKESK. This CDR3 spans 16 amino acids. CDR3 bases: TGTGCCAGCAGCCCGTTACGTGGTAGCGGGAGGGATGAGCAGTTCTTC. This sequence encodes CASSPLRGSGRDEQFF.

This clonotype was counted ten times or more. The rearrangement links TRBV6-1 to TRBJ2-5, with D possibly being TRBD1 (5 bases). The germline V and J ends were trimmed by 6 bases and 5 bases, with 28 bases remaining between them. Germline V lookup: CDR1 MNHNS, CDR2 SASEGT. CDR3 length: 18 amino acids. CDR3 coding DNA: TGTGCCAGCAGACGATTAGGGGTGTTTCAAGGGGATAGGGAGACCCAGTACTTC. Protein sequence: CASRRLGVFQGDRETQYF.

This clonotype was observed many times. The rearrangement uses TRBV24-1 and TRBJ2-1; the D gene is possibly TRBD2 (5 bases). Trimming took 5 bases from V and 7 from J, leaving 14 bases between them. This CDR3 spans 14 amino acids. Germline CDR1 is KGHDR and CDR2 is SFDVKD. CDR3 bases: TGTGCCACCAGTGCTTTCAGCGGAGGTAATGAGCAGTTCTTC. This sequence encodes CATSAFSGGNEQFF.